This TCR beta chain was recorded in a study of technical replicates of blood from a handful of donors. Sequencing was performed with immunoSEQ multiplex PCR; in TCRdb, only in-frame clones are kept and a portion is missing. The sample comprises some 71,000 clones, around 97% of which are singletons, and approximately 0.18% rests with the top ten. CDR1 KGHSH and CDR2 LQKENI come from the germline V gene. Unmatched junction bases numbered 5, after V lost 3 bases and J lost 3 bases. The length of the CDR3 is 16 residues. The sequence was collected from a human donor in good health. Sequences were obtained from T cells isolated from PBMCs. The J gene is TRBJ2-3, the V gene TRBV18; 11 bases match TRBD2. CDR3 in DNA: TGTGCCAGCTCACCCGTTATAGCGGGAGGGACAGATACGCAGTATTTT. Amino acids: CASSPVIAGGTDTQYF.